These T cell receptor beta chains were read from a single sample in a study of T cell responses to AZD1222 COVID-19 vaccine. Sequencing used immunoSEQ multiplex PCR; TCRdb keeps in-frame clones, though not all of them. The table lists 85,000 to 130,000 clones, nearly 95% of them singletons, with 4% to 5.5% in the top ten. The specimen comprised peripheral blood, sampled on day 0 of AZD1222 vaccination. Receptors were obtained from an adult in good health. Both conserved end residues are part of each CDR3. The order of the fields is clone size, V gene, J gene, D gene, CDR3 DNA, CDR3 protein. D genes are given only for firm matches. Size is stated for part of the rows, as once, few or many counts, or as a class when the clone is expanded.

clone_size: NA; v_call: TRBV9; j_call: TRBJ1-1; d_call: NA; cdr3_nt: TGTGCCAGCAGCGGCTTAGGAGGGTGGGGTTTGAACACTGAAGCTTTCTTT; cdr3_aa: CASSGLGGWGLNTEAFF
clone_size: NA; v_call: TRBV28; j_call: TRBJ2-1; d_call: TRBD1; cdr3_nt: TGTGCCAGCAGTTCATGGACAGGTAGGGGTGAGCAGTTCTTC; cdr3_aa: CASSSWTGRGEQFF
clone_size: NA; v_call: TRBV28; j_call: TRBJ2-7; d_call: TRBD1; cdr3_nt: TGTGCCAGCAGTCCGACCGGGACAGGGGGGCTCGAGCAGTACTTC; cdr3_aa: CASSPTGTGGLEQYF
clone_size: NA; v_call: TRBV24-1; j_call: TRBJ2-3; d_call: NA; cdr3_nt: TGTGCCACCAGTGATAAGAAGGGACCCACAGATACGCAGTATTTT; cdr3_aa: CATSDKKGPTDTQYF
clone_size: NA; v_call: TRBV6-5; j_call: TRBJ2-5; d_call: NA; cdr3_nt: TGTGCCAGCAGTAGGCCTCGACAGGGAGGGGAGACCCAGTACTTC; cdr3_aa: CASSRPRQGGETQYF
clone_size: NA; v_call: TRBV2; j_call: TRBJ1-1; d_call: TRBD1; cdr3_nt: TGTGCCAGCGGGACAGGGATTGGAACTGAAGCTTTCTTT; cdr3_aa: CASGTGIGTEAFF
clone_size: NA; v_call: TRBV7-3; j_call: TRBJ2-7; d_call: NA; cdr3_nt: TGTGCCAGCAGCCAAGGGGGACTTAAGTACTTC; cdr3_aa: CASSQGGLKYF
clone_size: NA; v_call: TRBV12-3/TRBV12-4; j_call: TRBJ1-2; d_call: NA; cdr3_nt: TGTGCCAGCAGTTTCACCGGTGGAGGCTACACCTTC; cdr3_aa: CASSFTGGGYTF
clone_size: NA; v_call: TRBV28; j_call: TRBJ1-2; d_call: TRBD1; cdr3_nt: TGTGCCAGCAGAGCGACAGGGAGCTATGGCTACACCTTC; cdr3_aa: CASRATGSYGYTF
clone_size: NA; v_call: TRBV18; j_call: TRBJ1-5; d_call: NA; cdr3_nt: TGTGCCAGCTCGGACCAGGGTATTGGTAACGATCAGCCCCAGCATTTT; cdr3_aa: CASSDQGIGNDQPQHF
clone_size: NA; v_call: TRBV7-3; j_call: TRBJ2-1; d_call: NA; cdr3_nt: TGTGCCAGCAGCTTGGGTCGGGGAGCCTACAATGAGCAGTTCTTC; cdr3_aa: CASSLGRGAYNEQFF
clone_size: NA; v_call: TRBV30; j_call: TRBJ2-2; d_call: NA; cdr3_nt: TGTGCCTGGGACAACACCGGGGAGCTGTTTTTT; cdr3_aa: CAWDNTGELFF
clone_size: NA; v_call: TRBV2; j_call: TRBJ2-5; d_call: NA; cdr3_nt: TGTGCCAGCAGGTCCCGAGGGGGCCAAGAGACCCAGTACTTC; cdr3_aa: CASRSRGGQETQYF
clone_size: NA; v_call: TRBV25-1; j_call: TRBJ2-3; d_call: NA; cdr3_nt: TGTGCCAGCAGCCCCGGACACCGCACAGATACGCAGTATTTT; cdr3_aa: CASSPGHRTDTQYF
clone_size: NA; v_call: TRBV6-5; j_call: TRBJ1-1; d_call: NA; cdr3_nt: TGTGCCAGCAGTAAGACAGGAGGCAACACTGAAGCTTTCTTT; cdr3_aa: CASSKTGGNTEAFF
clone_size: few; v_call: TRBV20-1; j_call: TRBJ2-5; d_call: NA; cdr3_nt: TGCAGTGGACAGATACAAGAGACCCAGTACTTC; cdr3_aa: CSGQIQETQYF
clone_size: NA; v_call: TRBV18; j_call: TRBJ2-3; d_call: TRBD2; cdr3_nt: TGTGCCAGCTCATCGTTAGCGGGAGGTTCAGATACGCAGTATTTT; cdr3_aa: CASSSLAGGSDTQYF
clone_size: NA; v_call: TRBV6-1; j_call: TRBJ1-2; d_call: NA; cdr3_nt: TGTGCCAGCAGTGAGGGGGGAAATGGCTACACCTTC; cdr3_aa: CASSEGGNGYTF
clone_size: NA; v_call: TRBV6-2/TRBV6-3; j_call: TRBJ2-1; d_call: TRBD2; cdr3_nt: TGTGCCAGCAGTTATGGCGGGGGGATCGGAGGCAATGAGCAGTTCTTC; cdr3_aa: CASSYGGGIGGNEQFF
clone_size: NA; v_call: TRBV5-5; j_call: TRBJ2-2; d_call: NA; cdr3_nt: TGTGCCAGCAGCTCACAGGGTCTCCCGAACACCGGGGAGCTGTTTTTT; cdr3_aa: CASSSQGLPNTGELFF
clone_size: once; v_call: TRBV6-2/TRBV6-3; j_call: TRBJ1-1; d_call: NA; cdr3_nt: TGTGCCAGCAGCTGGGGGACTGAAGCTTTCTTT; cdr3_aa: CASSWGTEAFF
clone_size: NA; v_call: TRBV19; j_call: TRBJ2-3; d_call: NA; cdr3_nt: TGTGCCAGCGCTCAGGCAGGGAACACAGATACGCAGTATTTT; cdr3_aa: CASAQAGNTDTQYF
clone_size: NA; v_call: TRBV6-5; j_call: TRBJ2-4; d_call: TRBD2; cdr3_nt: TGTGCCAGCAGGGCGACTAGCGGGAGAAACATTCAGTACTTC; cdr3_aa: CASRATSGRNIQYF
clone_size: once; v_call: TRBV5-4; j_call: TRBJ1-1; d_call: TRBD1; cdr3_nt: TGTGCCAGCAGCTTACAGGGGGCGGGGAACACTGAAGCTTTCTTT; cdr3_aa: CASSLQGAGNTEAFF
clone_size: NA; v_call: TRBV19; j_call: TRBJ2-7; d_call: NA; cdr3_nt: TGTGCCAGTGGCAACGGGGCTAGCTCGATCTACGAGCAGTACTTC; cdr3_aa: CASGNGASSIYEQYF
clone_size: NA; v_call: TRBV3-1/TRBV3-2; j_call: TRBJ2-1; d_call: TRBD2; cdr3_nt: TGTGCCAGCAGCCAAGCCAGCGGGACCTACAATGAGCAGTTCTTC; cdr3_aa: CASSQASGTYNEQFF
clone_size: few; v_call: TRBV6-5; j_call: TRBJ1-2; d_call: NA; cdr3_nt: TGTGCCAGCAGTTTAGAAGAAACGGGAACCTATGGCTACACCTTC; cdr3_aa: CASSLEETGTYGYTF
clone_size: NA; v_call: TRBV4-2; j_call: TRBJ2-7; d_call: NA; cdr3_nt: TGTGCCAGCAGCCGCCGCCCCAACCTTATGGGGGGAGACTACGAGCAGTACTTC; cdr3_aa: CASSRRPNLMGGDYEQYF
clone_size: NA; v_call: TRBV23-1; j_call: TRBJ1-1; d_call: NA; cdr3_nt: TGCGCCAGCGCTCCCTCCGGGGAATTCTTT; cdr3_aa: CASAPSGEFF
clone_size: NA; v_call: TRBV5-1; j_call: TRBJ1-3; d_call: NA; cdr3_nt: TGCGCCAGCAGCTTGGACAGCCGCTCTGGAAACACCATATATTTT; cdr3_aa: CASSLDSRSGNTIYF
clone_size: NA; v_call: TRBV25-1; j_call: TRBJ1-6; d_call: TRBD1; cdr3_nt: TGTGCCAGCAGTCCTCTCGGGGGACAGAATAATTCACCCCTCCACTTT; cdr3_aa: CASSPLGGQNNSPLHF
clone_size: NA; v_call: TRBV13; j_call: TRBJ2-1; d_call: TRBD1; cdr3_nt: TGTGCCAGCAGCCCACCGGGACAGGGACCCCCCCGTGAGCAGTTCTTC; cdr3_aa: CASSPPGQGPPREQFF